The clone carrying this T cell receptor (beta chain) was observed a handful of times. Its specificity is unknown. This sample stems from a study of T cell responses to AZD1222 COVID-19 vaccine. As for the study in general: Some second doses came at about 4 weeks and others at about 12 weeks; these were pooled. Findings and caveats of the study: Only after the peak T cell response were repertoires sampled. Donors in the cohort were predominantly white British and more often female, and clonal diversity was possibly underestimated.

Profiling relied on immunoSEQ multiplex PCR, and the TCRdb table lists in-frame clones only, not all of them. The table lists around 250,000 clones, more than 85% of them singletons, with roughly 0.5% in the top ten. The CDR3 is 15 residues long. The TCR comes from an adult in good health. This chain links TRBV12-2 with TRBJ2-7; the D call TRBD1 from the table was never checked on the DNA. TRBV12-2 is a pseudogene. The sequenced sample was peripheral blood, obtained on day 0 of AZD1222 vaccination. CDR3 protein: CASRPTGQRIYEQYF. For the CDR3, the DNA is TGTGCAAGTCGCCCGACGGGACAGCGGATCTACGAGCAGTACTTC.